This T cell receptor beta chain was observed in a study of T cell repertoires in cytomegalovirus infection (dated by TCRdb to the late 2010s). For the wider study: Recently identified HLA-C-restricted CMV epitopes, whose presentation resists viral immunomodulation, were targeted by peptide stimulations together with well-studied HLA-B-restricted epitopes. Because public TCR beta signatures pointed to carriage of CMV infection together with the matching HLA type, the HLA type of each donor mattered for the analysis.

This clonotype was seen more than once but under ten times. Its recognized antigen is unknown. Base qualities are not provided; no much larger clone lies one nucleotide away. The paper's findings and limits, for the study overall: In both this cohort and an independent roughly 350-donor cohort, the cumulative frequency of public TCR beta family members distinguished carriers of CMV infection plus the relevant HLA type. The ex vivo response was dominated by HLA-C-restricted CMV-specific TCR beta clonotypes, and the single most frequent clonotype in two of eight donors was supplied by these HLA-C-restricted clonotypes.

Compared with germline, V lacks 6 bases and J lacks 8 bases; bases without a gene match: 3. The CDR3 runs 12 residues from the cysteine to the phenylalanine. Only the CDR3 part of the read is kept: 36 bases, read in frame from the first base. The sample's treatment or condition label is to be understood as: in vitro stimulation with specific CMV peptide epitopes to enrich CMV-specific T cells. Sequencer: Illumina HiSeq 1500. TCRdb's own reprocessing of the public reads used fastp at Q25 and MiXCR and kept productive beta chains. Rows are unified per CDR3 protein, each entry keeping the most common DNA and genes. In all, the sample holds hundreds of thousands of distinct CDR3 sequences, and 42% of those were seen once. Clones ranked in the top ten supply 40% to 50% of the sample.

The sequence was collected from a human donor in good health (CMV status not recorded). Some clones in this sample may be carry-over from other donors' samples. The rearrangement combines TRBV12-3 or TRBV12-4 with TRBJ1-4; TRBD1 lines up with 7 middle nucleotides. Sequencing used cultured PBMCs, obtained from culture after CMV antigen stimulation. The CDR3 protein is CASSWDSEKLFF. The sequenced DNA: TGTGCCAGCAGCTGGGACAGCGAAAAACTGTTTTTT.